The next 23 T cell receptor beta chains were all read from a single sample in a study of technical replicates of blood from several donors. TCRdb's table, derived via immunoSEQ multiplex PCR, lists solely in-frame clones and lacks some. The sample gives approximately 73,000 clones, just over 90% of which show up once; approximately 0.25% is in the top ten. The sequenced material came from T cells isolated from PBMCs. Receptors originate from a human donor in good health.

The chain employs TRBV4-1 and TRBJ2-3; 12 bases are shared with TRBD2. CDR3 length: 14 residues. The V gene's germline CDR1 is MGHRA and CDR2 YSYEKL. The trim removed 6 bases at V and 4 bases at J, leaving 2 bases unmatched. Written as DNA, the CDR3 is TGCGCCAGCAGACCTAGCGGGAGGGCAGATACGCAGTATTTT. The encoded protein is CASRPSGRADTQYF.

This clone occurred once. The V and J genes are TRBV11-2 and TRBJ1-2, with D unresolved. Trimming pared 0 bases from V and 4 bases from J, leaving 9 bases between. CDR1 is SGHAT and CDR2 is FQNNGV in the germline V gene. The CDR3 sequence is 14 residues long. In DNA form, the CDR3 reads TGTGCCAGCAGCTTAGATACCCTATCCTATGGCTACACCTTC. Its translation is CASSLDTLSYGYTF.

The CDR3: CASTQDRHDTQYF. The CDR3 DNA follows: TGCGCCAGCACCCAAGACAGACACGATACGCAGTATTTT. The chain employs TRBV5-1 and TRBJ2-3; TRBD1 is a possible D gene (5 bases). This CDR3 is built from 13 residues. Trimming removed 6 bases from V and 6 bases from J, with 14 bases in between. CDR1 is SGHRS, CDR2 YFSETQ, per germline.

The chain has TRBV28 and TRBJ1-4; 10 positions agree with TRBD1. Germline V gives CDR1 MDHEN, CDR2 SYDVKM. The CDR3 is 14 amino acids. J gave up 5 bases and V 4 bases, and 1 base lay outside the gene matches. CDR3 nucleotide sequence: TGTGCCAGCAGTTCGGGACAGGGGAATGAAAAACTGTTTTTT. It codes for CASSSGQGNEKLFF.

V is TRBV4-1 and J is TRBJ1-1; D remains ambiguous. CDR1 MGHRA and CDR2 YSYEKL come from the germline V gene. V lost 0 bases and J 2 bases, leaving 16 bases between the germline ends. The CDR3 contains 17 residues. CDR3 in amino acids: CASSQEILVRRNTEAFF. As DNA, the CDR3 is TGCGCCAGCAGCCAAGAAATTCTAGTCCGCCGTAACACTGAAGCTTTCTTT.

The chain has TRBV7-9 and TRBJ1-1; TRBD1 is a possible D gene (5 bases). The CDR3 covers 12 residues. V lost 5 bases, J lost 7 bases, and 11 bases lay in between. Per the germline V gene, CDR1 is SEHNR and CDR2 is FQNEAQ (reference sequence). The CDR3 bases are TGTGCCAGCAGCCCGGCGACAGATGAAGCTTTCTTT. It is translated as CASSPATDEAFF.

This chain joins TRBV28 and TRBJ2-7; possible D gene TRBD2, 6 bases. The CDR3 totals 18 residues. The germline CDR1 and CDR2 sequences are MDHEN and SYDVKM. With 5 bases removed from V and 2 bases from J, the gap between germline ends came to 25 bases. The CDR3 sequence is CASSIPTFGGFLTYEQYF. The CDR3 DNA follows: TGTGCCAGCAGTATACCCACCTTCGGGGGTTTCCTAACCTACGAGCAGTACTTC.

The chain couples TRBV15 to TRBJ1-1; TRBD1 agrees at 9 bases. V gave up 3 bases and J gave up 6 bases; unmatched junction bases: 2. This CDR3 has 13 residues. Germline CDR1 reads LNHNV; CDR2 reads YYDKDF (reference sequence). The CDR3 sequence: CATSSYRGPEAFF. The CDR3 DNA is TGTGCCACCAGCAGTTACAGGGGGCCTGAAGCTTTCTTT.

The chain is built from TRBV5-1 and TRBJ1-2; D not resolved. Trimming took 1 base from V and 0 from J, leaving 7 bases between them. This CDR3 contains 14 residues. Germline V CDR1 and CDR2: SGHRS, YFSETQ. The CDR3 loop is CASSLNSPNYGYTF. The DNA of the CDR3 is TGCGCCAGCAGCTTGAACAGCCCTAACTATGGCTACACCTTC.

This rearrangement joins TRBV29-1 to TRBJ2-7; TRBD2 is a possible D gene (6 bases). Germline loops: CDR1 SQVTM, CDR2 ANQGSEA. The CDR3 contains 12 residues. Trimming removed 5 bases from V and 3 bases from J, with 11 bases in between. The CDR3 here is CSVHLGGYEQYF. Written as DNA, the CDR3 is TGCAGCGTTCATCTGGGGGGCTACGAGCAGTACTTC.

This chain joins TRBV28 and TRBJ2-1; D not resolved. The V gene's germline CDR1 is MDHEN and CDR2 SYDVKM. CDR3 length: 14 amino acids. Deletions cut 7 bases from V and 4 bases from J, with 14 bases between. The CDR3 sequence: CASINPEKYNEQFF. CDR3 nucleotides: TGTGCCAGCATTAATCCGGAGAAATACAATGAGCAGTTCTTC. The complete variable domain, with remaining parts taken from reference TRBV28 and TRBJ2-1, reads DVKVTQSSRYLVKRTGEKVFLECVQDMDHENMFWYRQDPGLGLRLIYFSYDVKMKEKGDIPEGYSVSREKKERFSLILESASTNQTSMYLCASINPEKYNEQFFGPGTRLTVL.

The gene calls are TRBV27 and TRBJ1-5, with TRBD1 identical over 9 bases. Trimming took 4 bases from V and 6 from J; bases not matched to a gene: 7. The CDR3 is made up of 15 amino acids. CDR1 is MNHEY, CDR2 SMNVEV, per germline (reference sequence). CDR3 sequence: CASSSGQGRSQPQHF. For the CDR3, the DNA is TGTGCCAGCAGTTCGGGACAGGGAAGGAGTCAGCCCCAGCATTTT.

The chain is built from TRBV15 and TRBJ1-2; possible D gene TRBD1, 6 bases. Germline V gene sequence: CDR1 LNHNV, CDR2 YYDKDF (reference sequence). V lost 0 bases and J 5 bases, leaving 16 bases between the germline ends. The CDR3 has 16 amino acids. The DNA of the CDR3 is TGTGCCACCAGCAGAGATGATACAGGGCTGGGGTATGGCTACACCTTC. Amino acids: CATSRDDTGLGYGYTF.

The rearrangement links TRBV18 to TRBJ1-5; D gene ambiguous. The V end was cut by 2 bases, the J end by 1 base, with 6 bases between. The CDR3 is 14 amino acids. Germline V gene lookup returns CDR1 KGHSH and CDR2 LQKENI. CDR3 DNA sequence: TGTGCCAGCTCACCAGGGCAGAGCAATCAGCCCCAGCATTTT. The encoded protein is CASSPGQSNQPQHF.

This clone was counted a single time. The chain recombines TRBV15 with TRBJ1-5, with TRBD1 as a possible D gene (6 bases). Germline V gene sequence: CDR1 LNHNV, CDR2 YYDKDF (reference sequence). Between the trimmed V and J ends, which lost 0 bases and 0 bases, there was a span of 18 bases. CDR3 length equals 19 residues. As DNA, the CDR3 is TGTGCCACCAGCAGAGATTTTATCTCCGGGACATTTAGCAATCAGCCCCAGCATTTT. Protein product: CATSRDFISGTFSNQPQHF.

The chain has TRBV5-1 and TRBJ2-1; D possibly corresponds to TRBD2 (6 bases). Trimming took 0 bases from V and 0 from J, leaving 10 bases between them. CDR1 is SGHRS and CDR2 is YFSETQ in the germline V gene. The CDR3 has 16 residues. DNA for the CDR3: TGCGCCAGCAGCTTGGTGGCGGGGAGCTCCTACAATGAGCAGTTCTTC. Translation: CASSLVAGSSYNEQFF.

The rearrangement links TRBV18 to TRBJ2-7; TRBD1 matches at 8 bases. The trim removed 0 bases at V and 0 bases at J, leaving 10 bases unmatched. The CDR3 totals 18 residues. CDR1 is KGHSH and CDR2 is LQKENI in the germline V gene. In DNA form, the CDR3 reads TGTGCCAGCTCACCACCTTTGACAGGGGAGTCGATCTCCTACGAGCAGTACTTC. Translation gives CASSPPLTGESISYEQYF.

CDR3 sequence reads: CASSLGSPGELFF. As DNA, the CDR3 is TGTGCCAGCAGCCTCGGTAGCCCCGGGGAGCTGTTTTTT. The rearrangement uses TRBV14 and TRBJ2-2; no clear D. The germline V gene has CDR1 SGHDN and CDR2 FVKESK. This CDR3 has 13 amino acids. Trimming stripped 4 bases from V and 6 bases from J, with 9 bases between.

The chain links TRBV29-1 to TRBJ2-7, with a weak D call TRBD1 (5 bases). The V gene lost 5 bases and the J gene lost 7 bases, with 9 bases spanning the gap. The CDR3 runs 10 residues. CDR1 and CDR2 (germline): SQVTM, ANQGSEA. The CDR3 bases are TGCAGCGTTCAGGGTGATGAGCAGTACTTC. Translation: CSVQGDEQYF.

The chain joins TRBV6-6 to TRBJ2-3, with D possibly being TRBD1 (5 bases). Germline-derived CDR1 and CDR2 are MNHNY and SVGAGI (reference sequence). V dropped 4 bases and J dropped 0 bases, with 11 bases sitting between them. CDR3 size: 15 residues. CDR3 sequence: CASSFDRFSTDTQYF. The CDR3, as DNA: TGTGCCAGCAGTTTTGACAGATTTAGCACAGATACGCAGTATTTT.

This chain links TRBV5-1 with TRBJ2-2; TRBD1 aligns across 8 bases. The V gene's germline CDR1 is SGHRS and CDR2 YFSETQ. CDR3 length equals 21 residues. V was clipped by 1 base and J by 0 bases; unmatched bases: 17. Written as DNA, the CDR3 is TGCGCCAGCAGCTTGAGGGACAGGCTTGACTCACGTTTATCGAACACCGGGGAGCTGTTTTTT. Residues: CASSLRDRLDSRLSNTGELFF.

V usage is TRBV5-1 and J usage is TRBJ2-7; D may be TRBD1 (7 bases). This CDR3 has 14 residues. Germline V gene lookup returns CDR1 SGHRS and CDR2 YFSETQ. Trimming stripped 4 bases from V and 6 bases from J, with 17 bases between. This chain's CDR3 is CASSPRRDRREQYF. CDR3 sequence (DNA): TGCGCCAGCAGCCCCAGGCGGGACAGACGCGAGCAGTACTTC.

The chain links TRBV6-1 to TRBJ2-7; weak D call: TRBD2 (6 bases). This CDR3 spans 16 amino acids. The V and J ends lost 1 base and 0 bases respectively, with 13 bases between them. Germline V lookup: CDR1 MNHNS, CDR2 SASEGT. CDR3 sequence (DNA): TGTGCCAGCAGTGAAGGTATATGGCGGGACTCCTACGAGCAGTACTTC. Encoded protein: CASSEGIWRDSYEQYF.